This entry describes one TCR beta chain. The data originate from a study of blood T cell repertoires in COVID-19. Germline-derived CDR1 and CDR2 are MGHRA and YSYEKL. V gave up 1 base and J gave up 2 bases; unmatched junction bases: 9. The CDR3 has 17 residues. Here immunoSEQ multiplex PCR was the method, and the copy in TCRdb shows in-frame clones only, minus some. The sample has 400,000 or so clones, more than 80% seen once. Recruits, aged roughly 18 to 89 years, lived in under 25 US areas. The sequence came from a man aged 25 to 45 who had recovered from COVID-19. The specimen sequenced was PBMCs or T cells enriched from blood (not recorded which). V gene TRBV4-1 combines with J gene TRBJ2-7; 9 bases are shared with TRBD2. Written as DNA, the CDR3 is TGCGCCAGCAGCCAAGGCCCAGGGAGCGGGGGGACCTACGAGCAGTACTTC. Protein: CASSQGPGSGGTYEQYF.